The clone carrying this T cell receptor (beta chain) has a handful of counts. This specimen belongs to a study of blood T cell repertoires in COVID-19. Background on the study: The samples span acute and convalescent COVID-19 from the United States, Italy and Spain. T cells, B-cell-depleted T cells, or PBMCs supplied cDNA or gDNA.

Germline V gene lookup returns CDR1 SGHNT and CDR2 YYREEE (reference sequence). The CDR3 has 15 residues. V was pared by 2 bases and J by 9 bases, with 10 bases of the junction left unmatched. Authors' methods: Estimates of nucleated cell counts were drawn from the amplification of reference gene primers. The assay was immunoSEQ multiplex PCR, and TCRdb's table has in-frame clones only and misses some. That table gives V, J and clone size, and the DNA gave D and trimming. The sample consists of 130,000 to 150,000 clones, 85% to 90% of them appearing once. This TCR was recovered from a man in his fifties or sixties who had recovered from COVID-19. The chain couples TRBV5-4 to TRBJ2-1, with 8 bases identical to TRBD2. The sample consisted of peripheral blood. The CDR3 protein is CASSLDGGAVFEQFF. CDR3 nucleotides: TGTGCCAGCAGCTTAGACGGGGGGGCCGTTTTTGAGCAGTTCTTC.